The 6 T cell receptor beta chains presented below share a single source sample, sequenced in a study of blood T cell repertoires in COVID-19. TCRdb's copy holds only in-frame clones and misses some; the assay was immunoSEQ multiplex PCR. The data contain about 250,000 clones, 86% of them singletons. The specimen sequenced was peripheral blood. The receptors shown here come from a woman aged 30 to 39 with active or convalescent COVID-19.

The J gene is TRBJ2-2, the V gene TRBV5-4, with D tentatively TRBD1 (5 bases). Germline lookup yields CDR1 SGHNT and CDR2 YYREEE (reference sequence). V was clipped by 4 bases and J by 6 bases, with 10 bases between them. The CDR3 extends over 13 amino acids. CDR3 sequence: CASSLRAAGELFF. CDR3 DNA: TGTGCCAGCAGCCTCAGGGCTGCCGGGGAGCTGTTTTTT.

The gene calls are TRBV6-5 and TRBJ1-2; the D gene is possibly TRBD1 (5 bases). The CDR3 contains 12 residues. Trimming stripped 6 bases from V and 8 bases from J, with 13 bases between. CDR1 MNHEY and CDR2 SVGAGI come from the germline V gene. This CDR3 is CASRDNQEGYTF. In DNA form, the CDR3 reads TGTGCCAGCAGGGACAACCAGGAGGGCTACACCTTC.

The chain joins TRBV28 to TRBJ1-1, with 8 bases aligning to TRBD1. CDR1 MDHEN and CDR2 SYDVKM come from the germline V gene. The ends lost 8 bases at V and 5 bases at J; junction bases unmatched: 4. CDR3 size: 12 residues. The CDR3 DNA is TGTGCCAGCGAACAGGGGGGTACTGAAGCTTTCTTT. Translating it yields CASEQGGTEAFF. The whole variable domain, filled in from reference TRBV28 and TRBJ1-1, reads DVKVTQSSRYLVKRTGEKVFLECVQDMDHENMFWYRQDPGLGLRLIYFSYDVKMKEKGDIPEGYSVSREKKERFSLILESASTNQTSMYLCASEQGGTEAFFGQGTRLTVV.

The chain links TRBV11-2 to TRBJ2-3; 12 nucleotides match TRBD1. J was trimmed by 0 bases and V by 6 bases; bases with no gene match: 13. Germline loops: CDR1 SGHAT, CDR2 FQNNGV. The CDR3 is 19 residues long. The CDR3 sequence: CASSYPGWDRGRSTDTQYF. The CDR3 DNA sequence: TGTGCCAGCAGTTATCCGGGTTGGGACAGGGGGCGAAGCACAGATACGCAGTATTTT. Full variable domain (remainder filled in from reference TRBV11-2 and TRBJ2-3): EAGVAQSPRYKIIEKRQSVAFWCNPISGHATLYWYQQILGQGPKLLIQFQNNGVVDDSQLPKDRFSAERLKGVDSTLKIQPAKLEDSAVYLCASSYPGWDRGRSTDTQYFGPGTRLTVL.

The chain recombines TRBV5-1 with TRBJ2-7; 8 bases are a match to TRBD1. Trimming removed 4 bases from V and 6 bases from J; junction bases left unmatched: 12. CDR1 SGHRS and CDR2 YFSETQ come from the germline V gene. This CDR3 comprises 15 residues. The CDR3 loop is CASSDRTGTMVEQYF. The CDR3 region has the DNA TGCGCCAGCAGCGACAGGACAGGGACAATGGTCGAGCAGTACTTC. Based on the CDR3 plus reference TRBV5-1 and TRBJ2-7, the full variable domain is KAGVTQTPRYLIKTRGQQVTLSCSPISGHRSVSWYQQTPGQGLQFLFEYFSETQRNKGNFPGRFSGRQFSNSRSEMNVSTLELGDSALYLCASSDRTGTMVEQYFGPGTRLTVT.

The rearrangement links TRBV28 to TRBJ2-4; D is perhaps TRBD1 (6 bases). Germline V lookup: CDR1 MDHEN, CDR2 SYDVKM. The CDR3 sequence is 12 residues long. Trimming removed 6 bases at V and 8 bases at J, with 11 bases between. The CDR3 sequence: CASSDRPDIQYF. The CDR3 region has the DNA TGTGCCAGCAGCGACAGGCCGGACATTCAGTACTTC.